The 28 T cell receptor beta chains below were found in one sample sequenced in a study of blood T cells in healthy people across ages. Combining a sample-barcoded 5' primer with a J-beta primer mix, a second PCR ran for roughly 7 to 12 cycles. TCRdb reprocessed the 5' RACE reads with MiXCR, giving one entry per CDR3 protein. The data show approximately 810,000 distinct CDR3 sequences, roughly 26% seen once. The sample consisted of blood. These receptors were taken from an elderly woman in good health.

This clonotype came up a few times. V gene TRBV15 combines with J gene TRBJ1-1; 11 bases map to TRBD1. V shed 7 bases and J 4 bases; nucleotides not matched to a gene: 5. The CDR3 contains 14 residues. Germline V CDR1 and CDR2: LNHNV, YYDKDF (reference sequence). Here the CDR3 reads CATNPGTGGTEAFF. The CDR3 region has the DNA TGTGCCACCAACCCCGGGACAGGGGGCACTGAAGCTTTCTTT.

V is TRBV28 and J is TRBJ2-5; 11 nucleotides align to TRBD2. V lost 8 bases to trimming and J lost 5 bases; unmatched junction nucleotides: 13. The CDR3 consists of 16 residues. The germline CDR1 and CDR2 sequences are MDHEN and SYDVKM. The CDR3 spells CASQTTVAGGRETQYF. The CDR3 region has the DNA TGTGCCAGCCAGACAACAGTAGCGGGGGGGCGCGAGACCCAGTACTTC.

Ten or more counts support this clonotype. J is TRBJ1-1 and V is TRBV20-1, with D maybe TRBD1 (6 bases). The CDR3 extends over 15 amino acids. Trimming shortened V by 0 bases and J by 4 bases, and 15 bases separated the two germline ends. The germline gives CDR1 DFQATT, CDR2 SNEGSKA (reference sequence). CDR3 amino acids: CSARDLRGGGTEAFF. The CDR3 bases are TGCAGTGCTAGAGATCTAAGGGGAGGGGGCACTGAAGCTTTCTTT.

This clonotype was seen repeatedly, ten times or more. A junction end diverges from the germline sequence, so it may reflect a read error. CDR3 amino acids: CASSLGGSGANVLTF. The CDR3 DNA follows: TGTGCCAGCAGCTTAGGAGGCTCTGGGGCCAACGTCCTGACTTTC. The chain uses TRBV5-1 and TRBJ2-6; tentatively, D is TRBD2 (5 bases). CDR3 size: 15 residues. Germline CDR1 is SGHRS and CDR2 is YFSETQ.

The chain's CDR3 is CASSQLAVNTGELFF. The CDR3 coding sequence is TGCGCCAGCAGCCAACTAGCGGTGAACACCGGGGAGCTGTTTTTT. The V call is TRBV4-3, the J call TRBJ2-2, with 7 bases fitting TRBD2. The junction had 1 base not matched to a gene; V was cut back by 2 bases and J by 1 base. This CDR3 region has 15 residues. Germline assignment: CDR1 LGHNA and CDR2 YSLEER.

This clonotype was counted ten times or more. The chain links TRBV6-5 to TRBJ2-3; D remains unclear. Germline values: CDR1 MNHEY, CDR2 SVGAGI. V lost 7 bases and J lost 1, with 9 bases in between. The CDR3 totals 13 residues. CDR3 loop: CASTARGTDTQYF. The CDR3 DNA follows: TGTGCCAGCACGGCCCGGGGCACAGATACGCAGTATTTT.

A word on this clonotype: A much larger clone sits a single nucleotide away, making a read error possible. The chain joins TRBV2 to TRBJ2-7, with unresolved D. Germline loops: CDR1 SNHLY, CDR2 FYNNEI. CDR3 size: 11 residues. Trimming shortened V by 3 bases and J by 7 bases, and 7 bases separated the two germline ends. CDR3 in DNA: TGTGCCAGCAGTGAGGATAATGAGCAGTACTTC. Encoded protein: CASSEDNEQYF.

Notes on this clonotype: One junction end disagrees with the germline gene, perhaps due to a read error. The rearrangement uses TRBV6-6 and TRBJ2-7; TRBD1 might be the D (5 bases). The CDR3 sequence is 13 residues long. Germline V CDR1 and CDR2: MNHNY, SVGAGI (reference sequence). The CDR3 nucleotides read TGTTCCAGCAGTCTACAGGACTCCTACGAGCAGTACTTC. Its translation: CSSSLQDSYEQYF.

This clonotype appeared many times. The chain combines TRBV7-2 with TRBJ2-1; D possibly matches TRBD1 or TRBD2 (5 bases each). The CDR3 contains 16 residues. The germline V and J ends were trimmed by 6 bases and 4 bases, with 19 bases remaining between them. Germline CDR1 reads SGHTA; CDR2 reads FQGNSA. The CDR3 here is CASSPSRGAQYNEQFF. CDR3 nucleotides: TGTGCCAGCAGTCCGTCGAGAGGGGCGCAGTACAATGAGCAGTTCTTC.

The chain combines TRBV5-1 with TRBJ1-4; D might be TRBD1 (5 bases). V shed 5 bases and J shed 2 bases, with 10 bases lying between them. Per the germline V gene, CDR1 is SGHRS and CDR2 is YFSETQ. The CDR3 spans 14 residues. Here the CDR3 DNA reads TGCGCCAGCAGATTGACAGTGACTAATGAAAAACTGTTTTTT. This encodes CASRLTVTNEKLFF.

The V gene is TRBV12-3 or TRBV12-4, the J gene TRBJ1-2; D not certain. The V end was cut by 7 bases, the J end by 3 bases, with 18 bases between. This CDR3 is built from 15 residues. The CDR3 is CASTYQPFSDYGYTF. In DNA, the CDR3 is TGTGCCAGCACTTACCAGCCTTTTTCAGACTATGGCTACACCTTC.

The chain is built from TRBV7-9 and TRBJ2-1; D remains ambiguous. The CDR3 is 15 residues long. CDR1 SEHNR and CDR2 FQNEAQ come from the germline V gene (reference sequence). Trimming pared 4 bases from V and 7 bases from J, leaving 17 bases between. CDR3 sequence (DNA): TGTGCCAGCAGCTCAAACCCGGTCCAGGCAAATGAGCAGTTCTTC. It codes for CASSSNPVQANEQFF.

This clonotype has just a few counts. The chain uses TRBV7-2 and TRBJ2-7, with no clear D. The J call could be wrong; TRBJ2-5 is a better fit for the DNA end. Germline values: CDR1 SGHTA, CDR2 FQGNSA. The CDR3 consists of 16 residues. The CDR3: CASSLVSLVAAETQYF. The CDR3 region has the DNA TGTGCCAGCAGCTTAGTTAGCCTGGTGGCGGCAGAGACCCAGTACTTC.

This clonotype was observed at least ten times. The rearrangement links TRBV6-2 or TRBV6-3 to TRBJ2-3, with 10 bases lining up with TRBD1. V shed 7 bases, J shed 11 bases, and the junction held 15 bases outside the gene matches. CDR1 MNHEY and CDR2 SVGEGT come from the germline V gene. CDR3 length: 15 residues. As DNA, the CDR3 is TGTGCCAGCATCAACGGGGGACAGGGGAACGAAATGCAGTATTTT. It specifies CASINGGQGNEMQYF.

This clonotype was observed at least ten times. The chain recombines TRBV7-8 with TRBJ2-3; 8 bases map to TRBD2. This CDR3 spans 16 amino acids. V lost 4 bases, J lost 1 base, and 7 bases stayed unmatched. Germline CDR1 is SGHVS and CDR2 is FQNEAQ. In nucleotides, the CDR3 is TGTGCCAGCAGCTATTGGGGTAGCGGGGGCACAGATACGCAGTATTTT. Protein product: CASSYWGSGGTDTQYF.

Concerning this clonotype: A much more abundant neighbour one base away suggests this may be a read error. This rearrangement joins TRBV5-1 to TRBJ1-5; D not certain. V shed 0 bases and J shed 7 bases, with 8 bases lying between them. CDR1 and CDR2 (germline): SGHRS, YFSETQ. The CDR3 runs to 13 residues. This CDR3 is CASSLDWYQPQHF. Here the CDR3 DNA reads TGCGCCAGCAGCTTGGACTGGTACCAGCCCCAGCATTTT.

With regard to this clonotype: The CDR3 does not close with the conserved phenylalanine or tryptophan, likely indicating a read error. The J gene is TRBJ2-7, the V gene TRBV14; TRBD1 matches at 8 bases. This CDR3 region has 18 residues. The V segment lost 3 bases and the J segment 4 bases; nucleotides outside the gene matches: 17. Germline-derived CDR1 and CDR2 are SGHDN and FVKESK. The CDR3 loop reads CASSQLDHGTGRLYEQYL. The CDR3 DNA is TGTGCCAGCAGCCAGTTGGACCACGGGACAGGCAGATTATACGAGCAGTACTTA.

There are many counts of this clonotype. The V and J genes are TRBV7-2 and TRBJ2-7, with 7 bases fitting TRBD2. CDR1 and CDR2 from the germline V gene are SGHTA and FQGNSA. V dropped 5 bases and J dropped 0; count of bases not matched to a gene: 7. The CDR3 loop spans 15 amino acids. CDR3 in amino acids: CASSPGGGSSYEQYF. The CDR3 bases are TGTGCCAGCAGCCCTGGGGGGGGGAGCTCCTACGAGCAGTACTTC. Variable domain in full (rest from reference TRBV7-2 and TRBJ2-7): GAGVSQSPSNKVTEKGKDVELRCDPISGHTALYWYRQSLGQGLEFLIYFQGNSAPDKSGLPSDRFSAERTGGSVSTLTIQRTQQEDSAVYLCASSPGGGSSYEQYFGPGTRLTVT.

At least ten counts were recorded for this clonotype. The J gene is TRBJ2-1, the V gene TRBV7-2, with 11 bases fitting TRBD2. This CDR3 contains 16 residues. Per germline, CDR1 SGHTA and CDR2 FQGNSA. V dropped 6 bases and J dropped 4; count of bases not matched to a gene: 8. The chain's CDR3 is CASSLTSGGTYNEQFF. In DNA, the CDR3 is TGTGCCAGCAGTCTAACTAGCGGGGGAACTTACAATGAGCAGTTCTTC.

J is TRBJ2-5 and V is TRBV3-1; TRBD2 might be the D (5 bases). CDR1 and CDR2 (germline): LGHDT, YNNKEL (reference sequence). With 5 bases removed from V and 5 bases from J, the gap between germline ends came to 12 bases. This CDR3 contains 13 residues. CDR3 bases: TGTGCCAGCAGCTCACTAGGCCATGAGACCCAGTACTTC. Protein sequence: CASSSLGHETQYF.

In this sample, this clonotype turned up a few times. V is TRBV5-4 and J is TRBJ1-4, with no clear D. Germline V lookup: CDR1 SGHNT, CDR2 YYREEE (reference sequence). V was shortened by 0 bases and J by 7 bases, with 22 bases between the two germline ends. There are 18 residues in the CDR3. The CDR3 nucleotides read TGTGCCAGCAGCTTGGCCCGATCGAGGGTCGAAGGAAGTGAAAAACTGTTTTTT. Protein sequence: CASSLARSRVEGSEKLFF. The variable domain in full, with the rest retrieved from reference TRBV5-4 and TRBJ1-4, is ETGVTQSPTHLIKTRGQQVTLRCSSQSGHNTVSWYQQALGQGPQFIFQYYREEENGRGNFPPRFSGLQFPNYSSELNVNALELDDSALYLCASSLARSRVEGSEKLFFGSGTQLSVL.

CDR3 nucleotide sequence: TGTGCCACCATTATGGACACTGAAGCTTTCTTT. Protein product: CATIMDTEAFF. The chain links TRBV7-9 to TRBJ1-1; D remains unclear. Germline CDR1 reads SEHNR; CDR2 reads FQNEAQ (reference sequence). With 10 bases removed from V and 3 bases from J, the gap between germline ends came to 9 bases. CDR3 length: 11 amino acids.

This clonotype was seen at least ten times. The genes are TRBV28 and TRBJ2-1; 12 bases are shared with TRBD2. V was clipped by 5 bases and J by 3 bases; unmatched bases: 14. The CDR3 has 19 residues. Looked up from germline, CDR1 is MDHEN and CDR2 is SYDVKM. The CDR3 bases are TGTGCCAGCAGTCAGACGGGACGGCCGGGACTAGCGGGCTACAATGAGCAGTTCTTC. It is translated as CASSQTGRPGLAGYNEQFF.

The gene calls are TRBV7-9 and TRBJ2-1, with a weak D call TRBD1 (6 bases). CDR1 and CDR2 (germline): SEHNR, FQNEAQ (reference sequence). The CDR3 is made up of 20 amino acids. The V and J ends lost 2 bases and 3 bases respectively, with 26 bases between them. CDR3 nucleotide sequence: TGTGCCAGCAGCTTACCCAGATTATCACAGGGCGACCCGAGCTACAATGAGCAGTTCTTC. It codes for CASSLPRLSQGDPSYNEQFF.

This clonotype has a handful of counts. The chain combines TRBV7-2 with TRBJ1-2, with D unresolved. The CDR3 loop spans 14 amino acids. The V end lost 7 bases, the J end lost 2 bases, and 14 bases lay between the germline ends. Germline CDR1 is SGHTA and CDR2 is FQGNSA. The CDR3, as DNA: TGTGCCAGCACCTTTCGGGCGGAGAACTATGGCTACACCTTC. It translates to CASTFRAENYGYTF.

In its sample, this clonotype was seen a few times. CDR3 in amino acids: CASSLAPRTSGTYNEQFF. The DNA of the CDR3 is TGCGCCAGCAGCTTGGCGCCCAGGACTAGCGGGACCTACAATGAGCAGTTCTTC. The chain joins TRBV5-1 to TRBJ2-1; 12 bases are a match to TRBD2. The trim removed 0 bases at V and 2 bases at J, leaving 6 bases unmatched. The germline V gene has CDR1 SGHRS and CDR2 YFSETQ. The CDR3 runs to 18 residues.

The chain has TRBV6-2 or TRBV6-3 and TRBJ2-3; D is unresolved. CDR3 length equals 17 residues. The V end lost 5 bases, the J end lost 2 bases, and 20 bases lay between the germline ends. Germline CDR1 is MNHEY and CDR2 is SVGEGT. The CDR3 bases are TGTGCCAGCAGTCAAGACCCCTGGCGCGGCCTCACAGATACGCAGTATTTT. Amino acid sequence: CASSQDPWRGLTDTQYF.

The V call is TRBV5-5, the J call TRBJ1-1; D might be TRBD1 (5 bases). This CDR3 has 15 amino acids. V gave up 4 bases and J gave up 1 base, with 14 bases separating them. CDR1 is SGHKS, CDR2 YYEKEE, per germline (reference sequence). The CDR3 is CASSPTRQPNTEAFF. The CDR3 nucleotides read TGTGCCAGCAGCCCCACGAGACAGCCGAACACTGAAGCTTTCTTT.